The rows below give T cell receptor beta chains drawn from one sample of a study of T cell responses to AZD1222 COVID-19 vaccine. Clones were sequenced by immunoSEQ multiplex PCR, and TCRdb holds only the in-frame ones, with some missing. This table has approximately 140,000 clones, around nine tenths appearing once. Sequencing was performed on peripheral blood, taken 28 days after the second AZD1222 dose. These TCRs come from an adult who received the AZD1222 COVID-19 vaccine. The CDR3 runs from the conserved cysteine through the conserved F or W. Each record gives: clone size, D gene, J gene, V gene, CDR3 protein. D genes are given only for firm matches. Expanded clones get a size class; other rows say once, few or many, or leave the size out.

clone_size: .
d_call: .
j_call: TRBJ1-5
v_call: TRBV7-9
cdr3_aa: CASSPGVAHQVQPQHF

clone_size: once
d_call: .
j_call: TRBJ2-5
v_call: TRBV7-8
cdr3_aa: CASSSIGGWETQYF

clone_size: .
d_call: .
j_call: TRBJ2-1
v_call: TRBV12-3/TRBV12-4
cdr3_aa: CASTPGGQSEQFF

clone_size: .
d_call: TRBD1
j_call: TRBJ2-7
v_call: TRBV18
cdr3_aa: CASSPGTGENEQYF

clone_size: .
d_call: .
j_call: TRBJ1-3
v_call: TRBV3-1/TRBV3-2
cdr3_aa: CASSPPWANTIYF

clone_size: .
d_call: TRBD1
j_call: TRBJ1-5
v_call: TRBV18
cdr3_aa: CASSLDRGVQPQHF

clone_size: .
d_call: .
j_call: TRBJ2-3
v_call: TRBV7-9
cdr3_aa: CASSLGVGSTDTQYF

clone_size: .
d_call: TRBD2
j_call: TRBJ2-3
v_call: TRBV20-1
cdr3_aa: CSASSTGLAYPTQYF

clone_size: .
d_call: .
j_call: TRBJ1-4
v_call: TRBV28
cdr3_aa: CASRAGREKLFF

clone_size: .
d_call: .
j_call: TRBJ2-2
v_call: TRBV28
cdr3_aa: CASSPLGGRAHTGELFF

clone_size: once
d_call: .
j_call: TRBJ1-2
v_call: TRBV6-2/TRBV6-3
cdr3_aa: CASSGTRADGYTF

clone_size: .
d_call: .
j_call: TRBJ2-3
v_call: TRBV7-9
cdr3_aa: CASSLVSGGFTDTQYF

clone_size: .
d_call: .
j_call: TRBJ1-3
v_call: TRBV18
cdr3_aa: CASSPGRESYSGNTIYF

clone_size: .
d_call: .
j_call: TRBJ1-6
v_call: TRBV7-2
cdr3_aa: CASSLLEGRSPLHF

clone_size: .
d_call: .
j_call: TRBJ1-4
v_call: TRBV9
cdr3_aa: CASSPGTGEKLFF

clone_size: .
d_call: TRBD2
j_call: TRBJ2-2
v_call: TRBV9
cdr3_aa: CASSVLAGGGTGELFF

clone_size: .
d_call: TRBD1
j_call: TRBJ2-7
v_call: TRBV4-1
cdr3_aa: CASSLSGQGTEQYF

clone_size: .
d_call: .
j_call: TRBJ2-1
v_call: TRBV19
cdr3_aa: CASSTGASYNEQFF

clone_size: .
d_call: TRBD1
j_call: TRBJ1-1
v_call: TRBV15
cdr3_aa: CATSRKQGAEAFF

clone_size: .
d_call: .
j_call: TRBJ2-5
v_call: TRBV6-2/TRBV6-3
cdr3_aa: CASSYYTGYETQYF

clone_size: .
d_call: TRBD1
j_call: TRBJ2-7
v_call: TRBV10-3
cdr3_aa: CAISEGQAYEQYF

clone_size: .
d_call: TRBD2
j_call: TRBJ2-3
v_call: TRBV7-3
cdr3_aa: CASSSRTSDTDTQYF

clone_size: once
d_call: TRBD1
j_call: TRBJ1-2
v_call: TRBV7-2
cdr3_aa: CASSRGQGIYGYTF

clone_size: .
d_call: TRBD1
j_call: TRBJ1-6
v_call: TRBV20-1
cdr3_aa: CSASLPGQRNSPLHF

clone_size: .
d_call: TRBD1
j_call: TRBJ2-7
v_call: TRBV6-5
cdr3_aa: CASSYAGGGYEQYF

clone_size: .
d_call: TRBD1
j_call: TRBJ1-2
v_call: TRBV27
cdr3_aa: CASRGTGGYGYTF

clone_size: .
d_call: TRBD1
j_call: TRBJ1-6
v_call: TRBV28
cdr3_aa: CASSLTGDNSPLHF

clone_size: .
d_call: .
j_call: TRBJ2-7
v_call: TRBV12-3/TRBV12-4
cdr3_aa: CASSLQSSYEQYF

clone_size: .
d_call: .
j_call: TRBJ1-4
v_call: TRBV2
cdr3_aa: CASREQVKLFF